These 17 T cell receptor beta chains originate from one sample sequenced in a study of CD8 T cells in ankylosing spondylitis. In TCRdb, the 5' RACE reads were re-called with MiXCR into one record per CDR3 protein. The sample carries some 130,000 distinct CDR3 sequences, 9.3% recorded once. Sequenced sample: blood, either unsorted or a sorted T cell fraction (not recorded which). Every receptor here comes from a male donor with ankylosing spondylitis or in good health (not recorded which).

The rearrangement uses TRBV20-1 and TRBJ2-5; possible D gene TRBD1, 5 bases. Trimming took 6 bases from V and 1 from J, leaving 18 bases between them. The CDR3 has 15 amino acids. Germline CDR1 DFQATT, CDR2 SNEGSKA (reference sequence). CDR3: CSAQIPRVVQETQYF. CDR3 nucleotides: TGCAGTGCACAGATACCCAGGGTAGTCCAAGAGACCCAGTACTTC.

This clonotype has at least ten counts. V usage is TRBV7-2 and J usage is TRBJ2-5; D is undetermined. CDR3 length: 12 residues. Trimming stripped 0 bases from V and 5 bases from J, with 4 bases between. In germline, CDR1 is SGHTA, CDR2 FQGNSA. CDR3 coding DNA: TGTGCCAGCAGCTTAGCGGATGAGACCCAGTACTTC. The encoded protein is CASSLADETQYF. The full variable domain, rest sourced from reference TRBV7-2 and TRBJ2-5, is GAGVSQSPSNKVTEKGKDVELRCDPISGHTALYWYRQSLGQGLEFLIYFQGNSAPDKSGLPSDRFSAERTGGSVSTLTIQRTQQEDSAVYLCASSLADETQYFGPGTRLLVL.

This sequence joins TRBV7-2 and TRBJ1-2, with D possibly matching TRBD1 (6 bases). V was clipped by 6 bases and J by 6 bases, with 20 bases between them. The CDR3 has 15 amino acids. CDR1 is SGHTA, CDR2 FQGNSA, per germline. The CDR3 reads CASSNRGQGLDGYTF. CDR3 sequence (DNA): TGTGCCAGCAGTAATCGGGGGCAGGGTTTAGATGGCTACACCTTC. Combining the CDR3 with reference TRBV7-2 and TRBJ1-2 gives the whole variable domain GAGVSQSPSNKVTEKGKDVELRCDPISGHTALYWYRQSLGQGLEFLIYFQGNSAPDKSGLPSDRFSAERTGGSVSTLTIQRTQQEDSAVYLCASSNRGQGLDGYTFGSGTRLTVV.

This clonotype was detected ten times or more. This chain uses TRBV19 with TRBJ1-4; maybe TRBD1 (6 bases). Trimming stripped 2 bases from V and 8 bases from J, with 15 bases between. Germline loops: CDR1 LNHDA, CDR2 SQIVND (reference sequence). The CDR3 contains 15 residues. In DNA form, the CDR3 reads TGTGCCAGTAGTATAATTTATCAGGGGAAGGAAAAACTGTTTTTT. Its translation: CASSIIYQGKEKLFF.

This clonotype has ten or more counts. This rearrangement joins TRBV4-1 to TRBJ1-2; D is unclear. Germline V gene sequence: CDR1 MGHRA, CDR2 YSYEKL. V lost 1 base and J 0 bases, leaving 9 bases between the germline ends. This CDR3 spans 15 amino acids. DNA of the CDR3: TGCGCCAGCAGCCAAGCGTCGTCCGCTAACTATGGCTACACCTTC. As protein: CASSQASSANYGYTF.

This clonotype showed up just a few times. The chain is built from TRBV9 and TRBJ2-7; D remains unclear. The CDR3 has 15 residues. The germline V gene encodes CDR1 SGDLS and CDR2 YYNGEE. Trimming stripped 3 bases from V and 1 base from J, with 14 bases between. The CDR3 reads CASSAIPGRSYEQYF. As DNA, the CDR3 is TGTGCCAGCAGCGCCATCCCAGGAAGATCCTACGAGCAGTACTTC. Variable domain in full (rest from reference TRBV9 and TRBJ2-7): DSGVTQTPKHLITATGQRVTLRCSPRSGDLSVYWYQQSLDQGLQFLIQYYNGEERAKGNILERFSAQQFPDLHSELNLSSLELGDSALYFCASSAIPGRSYEQYFGPGTRLTVT.

For the CDR3, the DNA is TGTGCCAGCAGCTTAGGATGGCAGGGGAGCTACGAGCAGTACTTC. Its protein is CASSLGWQGSYEQYF. The chain is built from TRBV11-2 and TRBJ2-7; D perhaps matches TRBD1 (6 bases). In germline, CDR1 is SGHAT, CDR2 FQNNGV. This CDR3 contains 15 residues. Between the trimmed V and J ends, which lost 1 base and 3 bases, there was a span of 13 bases.

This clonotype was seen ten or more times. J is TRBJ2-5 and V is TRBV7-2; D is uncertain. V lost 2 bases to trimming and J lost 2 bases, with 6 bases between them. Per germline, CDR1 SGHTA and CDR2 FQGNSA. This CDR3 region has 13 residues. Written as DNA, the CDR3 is TGTGCCAGCAGCTTAAGACGGCAAGAGACCCAGTACTTC. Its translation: CASSLRRQETQYF.

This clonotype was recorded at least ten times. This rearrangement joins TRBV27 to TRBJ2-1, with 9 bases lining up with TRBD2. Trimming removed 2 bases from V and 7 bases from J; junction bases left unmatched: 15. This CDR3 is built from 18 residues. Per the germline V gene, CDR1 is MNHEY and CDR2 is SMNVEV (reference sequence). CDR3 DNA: TGTGCCAGCAGTTTAAAGGGCGGGAGGGCCGTAGCGAGGAATGAGCAGTTCTTC. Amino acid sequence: CASSLKGGRAVARNEQFF.

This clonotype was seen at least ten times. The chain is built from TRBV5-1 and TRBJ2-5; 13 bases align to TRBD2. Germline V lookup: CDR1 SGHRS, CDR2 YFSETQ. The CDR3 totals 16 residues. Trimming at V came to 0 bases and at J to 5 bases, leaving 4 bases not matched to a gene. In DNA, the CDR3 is TGCGCCAGCAGCTTGGGACTAGCGGGAGGAAACGAGACCCAGTACTTC. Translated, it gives CASSLGLAGGNETQYF. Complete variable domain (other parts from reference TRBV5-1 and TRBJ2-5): KAGVTQTPRYLIKTRGQQVTLSCSPISGHRSVSWYQQTPGQGLQFLFEYFSETQRNKGNFPGRFSGRQFSNSRSEMNVSTLELGDSALYLCASSLGLAGGNETQYFGPGTRLLVL.

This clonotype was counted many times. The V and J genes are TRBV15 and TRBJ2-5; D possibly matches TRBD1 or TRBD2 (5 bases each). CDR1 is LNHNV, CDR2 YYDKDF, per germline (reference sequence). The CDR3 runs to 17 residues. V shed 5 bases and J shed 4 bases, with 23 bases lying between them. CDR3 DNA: TGTGCCACCAGCTCAGATATCGGGACCAGCGCGAGAGAGACCCAGTACTTC. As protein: CATSSDIGTSARETQYF.

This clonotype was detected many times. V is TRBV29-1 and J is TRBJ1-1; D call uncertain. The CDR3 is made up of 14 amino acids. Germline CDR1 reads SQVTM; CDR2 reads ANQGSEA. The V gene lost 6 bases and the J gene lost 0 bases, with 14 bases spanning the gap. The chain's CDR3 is CSVKWQELNTEAFF. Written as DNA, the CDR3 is TGCAGCGTCAAATGGCAGGAACTGAACACTGAAGCTTTCTTT.

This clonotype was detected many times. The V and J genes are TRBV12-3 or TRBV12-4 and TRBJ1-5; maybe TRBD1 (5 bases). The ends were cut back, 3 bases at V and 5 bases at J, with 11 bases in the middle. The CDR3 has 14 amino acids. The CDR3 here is CASSFAREDQPQHF. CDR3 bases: TGTGCCAGCAGTTTCGCCAGGGAAGATCAGCCCCAGCATTTT.

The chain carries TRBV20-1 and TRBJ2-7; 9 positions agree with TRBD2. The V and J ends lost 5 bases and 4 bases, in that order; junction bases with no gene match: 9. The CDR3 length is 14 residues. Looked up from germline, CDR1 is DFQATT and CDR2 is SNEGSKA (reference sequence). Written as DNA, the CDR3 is TGCAGTGCTCGCTCCAGCGGGAGGTATTACGAGCAGTACTTC. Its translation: CSARSSGRYYEQYF.

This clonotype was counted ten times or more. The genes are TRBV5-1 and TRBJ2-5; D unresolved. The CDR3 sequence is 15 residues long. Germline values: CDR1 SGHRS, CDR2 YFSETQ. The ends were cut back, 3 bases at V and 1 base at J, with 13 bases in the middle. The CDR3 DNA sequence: TGCGCCAGCAGCTCGTCTGGTAGTATCCAAGAGACCCAGTACTTC. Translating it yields CASSSSGSIQETQYF.

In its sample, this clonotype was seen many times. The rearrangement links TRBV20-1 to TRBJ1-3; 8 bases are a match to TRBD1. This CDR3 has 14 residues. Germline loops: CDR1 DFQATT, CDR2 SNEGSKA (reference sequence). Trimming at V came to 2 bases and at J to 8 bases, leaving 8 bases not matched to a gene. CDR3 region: CSARKDRDDYTIYF. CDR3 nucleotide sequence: TGCAGTGCTAGAAAGGACAGGGATGATTACACCATATATTTT.

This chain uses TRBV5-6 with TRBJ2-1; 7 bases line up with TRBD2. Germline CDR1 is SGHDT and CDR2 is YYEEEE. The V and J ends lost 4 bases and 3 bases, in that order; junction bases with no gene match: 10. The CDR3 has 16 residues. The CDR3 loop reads CASSPPGLGNYNEQFF. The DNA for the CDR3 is TGTGCCAGCAGCCCACCAGGACTAGGAAACTACAATGAGCAGTTCTTC.